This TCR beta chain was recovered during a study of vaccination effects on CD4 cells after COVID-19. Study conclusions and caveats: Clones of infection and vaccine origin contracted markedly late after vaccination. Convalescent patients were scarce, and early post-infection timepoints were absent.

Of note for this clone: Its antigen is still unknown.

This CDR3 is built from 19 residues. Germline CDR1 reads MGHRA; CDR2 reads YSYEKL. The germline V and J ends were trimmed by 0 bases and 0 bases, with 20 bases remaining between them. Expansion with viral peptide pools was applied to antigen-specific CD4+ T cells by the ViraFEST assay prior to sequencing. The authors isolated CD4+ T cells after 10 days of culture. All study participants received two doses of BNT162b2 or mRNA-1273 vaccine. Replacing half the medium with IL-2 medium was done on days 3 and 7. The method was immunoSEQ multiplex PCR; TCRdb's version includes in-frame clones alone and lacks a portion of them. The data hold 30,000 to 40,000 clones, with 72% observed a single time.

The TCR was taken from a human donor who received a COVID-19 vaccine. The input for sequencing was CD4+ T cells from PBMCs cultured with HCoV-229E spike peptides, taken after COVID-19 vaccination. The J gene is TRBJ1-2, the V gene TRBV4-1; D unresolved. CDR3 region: CASSQESLASGLTNYGYTF. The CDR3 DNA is TGCGCCAGCAGCCAAGAAAGTTTGGCCTCTGGCCTGACTAACTATGGCTACACCTTC.